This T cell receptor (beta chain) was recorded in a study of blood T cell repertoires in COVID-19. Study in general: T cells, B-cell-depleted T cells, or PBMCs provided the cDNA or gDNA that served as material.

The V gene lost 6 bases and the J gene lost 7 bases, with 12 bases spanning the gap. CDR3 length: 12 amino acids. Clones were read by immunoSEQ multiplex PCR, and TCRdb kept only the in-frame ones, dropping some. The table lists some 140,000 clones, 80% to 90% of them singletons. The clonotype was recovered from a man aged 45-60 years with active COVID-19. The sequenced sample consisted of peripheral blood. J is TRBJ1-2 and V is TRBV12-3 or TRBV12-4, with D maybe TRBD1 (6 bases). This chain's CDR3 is CASRVGGGGYTF. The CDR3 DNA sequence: TGTGCCAGCAGGGTAGGGGGGGGTGGCTACACCTTC.